A single sample gave rise to the 12 T cell receptor beta chains below, sequenced in a study of cytomegalovirus exposure and HLA in healthy donors. It was with 60 Vbeta and 13 Jbeta primers that the PCR ran. Assay: immunoSEQ multiplex PCR; the TCRdb copy retains only in-frame clones and omits some. The sample includes over 90,000 clones, around four fifths of them seen just once. Material: PBMCs. The receptors here all came from a middle-aged man in good health and CMV-seronegative.

The chain carries TRBV6-4 and TRBJ1-1; maybe TRBD1 (5 bases). This CDR3 spans 16 amino acids. Trimming pared 5 bases from V and 0 bases from J, leaving 16 bases between. Germline V lookup: CDR1 MRHNA, CDR2 SNTAGT. The CDR3 sequence: CASSFYDSLVNTEAFF. CDR3 in DNA: TGTGCCAGCAGTTTTTACGACAGCCTGGTGAACACTGAAGCTTTCTTT.

The chain employs TRBV5-1 and TRBJ1-2; TRBD1 aligns across 7 bases. V was pared by 7 bases and J by 7 bases, with 10 bases of the junction left unmatched. Germline CDR1 is SGHRS and CDR2 is YFSETQ. CDR3 length equals 13 residues. The CDR3 loop is CASHDREGFGYTF. The CDR3 DNA reads TGCGCCAGCCATGACAGGGAAGGATTTGGCTACACCTTC. Drawing the rest from reference TRBV5-1 and TRBJ1-2, the complete variable domain is KAGVTQTPRYLIKTRGQQVTLSCSPISGHRSVSWYQQTPGQGLQFLFEYFSETQRNKGNFPGRFSGRQFSNSRSEMNVSTLELGDSALYLCASHDREGFGYTFGSGTRLTVV.

This clone was recorded a few times. The rearrangement uses TRBV7-9 and TRBJ1-1, with D tentatively TRBD1 (5 bases). CDR3 length equals 15 residues. Trimming removed 4 bases from V and 1 base from J, with 13 bases in between. Looked up from germline, CDR1 is SEHNR and CDR2 is FQNEAQ (reference sequence). The CDR3 loop is CASSSGHRQNTEAFF. The DNA of the CDR3 is TGTGCCAGCAGCTCGGGTCACAGGCAGAACACTGAAGCTTTCTTT. Full variable domain (rest looked up from reference TRBV7-9 and TRBJ1-1): DTGVSQNPRHKITKRGQNVTFRCDPISEHNRLYWYRQTLGQGPEFLTYFQNEAQLEKSRLLSDRFSAERPKGSFSTLEIQRTEQGDSAMYLCASSSGHRQNTEAFFGQGTRLTVV.

CDR3 nucleotide sequence: TGCGCCAGCAAAGACTCGAGCACCGGGGAGCTGTTTTTT. This codes for CASKDSSTGELFF. This chain uses TRBV4-1 with TRBJ2-2; D gene unclear. Trimming cost V 7 bases and J 4 bases, with 10 bases left between them. This CDR3 has 13 amino acids. The V gene's germline CDR1 is MGHRA and CDR2 YSYEKL.

The J gene is TRBJ1-2, the V gene TRBV13; 7 bases line up with TRBD1. V lost 5 bases to trimming and J lost 2 bases; unmatched junction nucleotides: 8. Germline CDR1 and CDR2: PRHDT and FYEKMQ (reference sequence). The CDR3 has 15 amino acids. For the CDR3, the DNA is TGTGCCAGCAGCCTATGGACAGGAGGGAACTATGGCTACACCTTC. This encodes CASSLWTGGNYGYTF.

The chain couples TRBV7-2 to TRBJ2-7, with D unclear. V was clipped by 1 base and J by 0 bases, with 10 bases between them. The CDR3 sequence is 15 residues long. CDR1 and CDR2 (germline): SGHTA, FQGNSA. The CDR3 region is CASSLGVVSSYEQYF. CDR3 bases: TGTGCCAGCAGCTTAGGTGTAGTGAGCTCCTACGAGCAGTACTTC.

The J gene is TRBJ1-2, the V gene TRBV4-3; a weak D match, TRBD1 (5 bases). V lost 1 base and J lost 4, with 19 bases in between. Germline V CDR1 and CDR2: LGHNA, YSLEER. The CDR3 consists of 17 residues. CDR3 loop: CASSQVPSGVSAYGYTF. CDR3 coding DNA: TGCGCCAGCAGCCAAGTCCCCTCGGGGGTCTCCGCCTATGGCTACACCTTC.

V usage is TRBV6-6 and J usage is TRBJ1-2, with D possibly TRBD1 on 5 matching bases. This CDR3 spans 16 amino acids. V lost 0 bases and J lost 4, with 15 bases in between. Germline V lookup: CDR1 MNHNY, CDR2 SVGAGI (reference sequence). CDR3 DNA: TGTGCCAGCAGTTACTCCGGGACTCCCGGTCGCTATGGCTACACCTTC. This sequence encodes CASSYSGTPGRYGYTF.

The chain is built from TRBV5-1 and TRBJ1-2; 8 bases are shared with TRBD1. Per the germline V gene, CDR1 is SGHRS and CDR2 is YFSETQ. The CDR3 extends over 13 amino acids. V lost 5 bases to trimming and J lost 4 bases; unmatched junction nucleotides: 4. CDR3 DNA sequence: TGCGCCAGCAGTGGACAGGGAACCTATGGCTACACCTTC. It specifies CASSGQGTYGYTF.

The chain joins TRBV9 to TRBJ2-7; TRBD1 matches 11 bases. After removal of 4 bases from V and 4 bases from J, the junction contained 7 bases not matched to a gene. The CDR3 runs 15 residues. Germline V gene sequence: CDR1 SGDLS, CDR2 YYNGEE. CDR3 nucleotides: TGTGCCAGCAGCCCGAGGACAGGGGGCGAATACGAGCAGTACTTC. This encodes CASSPRTGGEYEQYF. The full variable domain, rest sourced from reference TRBV9 and TRBJ2-7, is DSGVTQTPKHLITATGQRVTLRCSPRSGDLSVYWYQQSLDQGLQFLIQYYNGEERAKGNILERFSAQQFPDLHSELNLSSLELGDSALYFCASSPRTGGEYEQYFGPGTRLTVT.

CDR3 DNA sequence: TGTGCCAGCAGTTTAACGTTAGGGGCCTACAATGAGCAGTTCTTC. It is translated as CASSLTLGAYNEQFF. The genes are TRBV27 and TRBJ2-1; weak D call: TRBD1 (5 bases). Germline V gene data show CDR1 as MNHEY and CDR2 as SMNVEV (reference sequence). The CDR3 runs 15 residues. Trimming cost V 2 bases and J 2 bases, with 10 bases left between them.

J is TRBJ2-7 and V is TRBV4-3; 9 nucleotides agree with TRBD2. The CDR3 has 16 amino acids. Trimming took 3 bases from V and 1 from J; bases not matched to a gene: 7. CDR1 is LGHNA and CDR2 is YSLEER in the germline V gene. As DNA, the CDR3 is TGCGCCAGCAGCCACTCGGCTAGCGGGGAGTCCTACGAGCAGTACTTC. It encodes CASSHSASGESYEQYF.